Presented here are 2 T cell receptor beta chains from one specimen sequenced in a study of graft-versus-host responses after intestinal transplantation. Grafts had their tissue processed, releasing intraepithelial and lamina propria lymphocytes. The protocol was immunoSEQ multiplex PCR, while the TCRdb copy is restricted to in-frame clones and leaves out a portion. This table holds some 7,700 clones, roughly 82% found once. The sequences come from ileum tissue, collected roughly 130 days after transplant. The source of these receptors is a human patient who received an intestinal transplant, so some T cells may come from the graft donor.

V usage is TRBV4-2 and J usage is TRBJ2-1; D gene uncertain. V was trimmed by 3 bases and J by 7 bases, leaving 10 bases between them. CDR3 length: 13 residues. Germline CDR1 reads LGHNA; CDR2 reads YNFKEQ. The DNA for the CDR3 is TGTGCCAGCAGCCAGGACGGACCAAATGAGCAGTTCTTC. Translation: CASSQDGPNEQFF.

The rearrangement uses TRBV25-1 and TRBJ2-7; possibly TRBD2 for D (5 bases). In germline, CDR1 is MGHDK, CDR2 SYGVNS. V lost 7 bases, J lost 5 bases, and 18 bases lay in between. The CDR3 length is 14 residues. CDR3 loop: CASTPGRGSNEQYF. CDR3 coding DNA: TGTGCCAGCACCCCAGGCCGGGGATCCAACGAGCAGTACTTC.